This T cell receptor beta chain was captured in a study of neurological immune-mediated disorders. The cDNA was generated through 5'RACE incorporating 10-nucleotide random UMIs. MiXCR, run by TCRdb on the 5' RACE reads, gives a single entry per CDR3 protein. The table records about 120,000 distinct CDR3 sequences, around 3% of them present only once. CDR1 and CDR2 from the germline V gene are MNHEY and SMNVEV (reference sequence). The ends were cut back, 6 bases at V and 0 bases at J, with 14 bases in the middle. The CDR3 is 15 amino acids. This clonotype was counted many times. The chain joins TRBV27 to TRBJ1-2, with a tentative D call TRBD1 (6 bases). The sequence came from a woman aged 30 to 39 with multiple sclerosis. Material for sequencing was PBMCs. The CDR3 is CASRSRGLSNYGYTF. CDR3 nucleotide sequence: TGTGCCAGCAGGTCTCGGGGGCTGTCTAACTATGGCTACACCTTC.